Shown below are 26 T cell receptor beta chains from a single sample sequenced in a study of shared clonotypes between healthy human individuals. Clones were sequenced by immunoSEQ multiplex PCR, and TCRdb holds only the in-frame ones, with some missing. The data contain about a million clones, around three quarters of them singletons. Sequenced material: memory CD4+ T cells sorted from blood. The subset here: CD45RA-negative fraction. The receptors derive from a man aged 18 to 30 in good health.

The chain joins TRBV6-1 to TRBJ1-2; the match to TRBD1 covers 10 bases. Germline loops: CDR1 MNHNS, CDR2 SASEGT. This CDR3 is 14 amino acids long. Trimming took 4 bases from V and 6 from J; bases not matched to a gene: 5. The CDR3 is CASSARDRGHGYTF. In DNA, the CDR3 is TGTGCCAGCAGTGCCCGGGACAGGGGACATGGCTACACCTTC.

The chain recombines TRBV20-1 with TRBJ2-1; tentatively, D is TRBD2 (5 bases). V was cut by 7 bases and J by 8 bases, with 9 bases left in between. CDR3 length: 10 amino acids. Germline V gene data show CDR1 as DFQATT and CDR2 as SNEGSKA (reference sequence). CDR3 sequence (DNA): TGCAGTGGAGGGTCAGATGAGCAGTTCTTC. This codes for CSGGSDEQFF.

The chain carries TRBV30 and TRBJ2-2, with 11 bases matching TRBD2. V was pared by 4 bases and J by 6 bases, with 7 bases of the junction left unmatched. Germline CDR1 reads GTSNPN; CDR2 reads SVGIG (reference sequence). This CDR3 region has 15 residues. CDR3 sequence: CAWKLAGVQAGELFF. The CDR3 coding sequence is TGTGCCTGGAAACTAGCGGGAGTTCAAGCCGGGGAGCTGTTTTTT.

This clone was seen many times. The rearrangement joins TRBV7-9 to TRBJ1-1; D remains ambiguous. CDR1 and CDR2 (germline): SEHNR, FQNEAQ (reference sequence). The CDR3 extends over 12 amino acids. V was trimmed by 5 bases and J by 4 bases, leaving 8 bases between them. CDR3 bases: TGTGCCAGCAGCCTACTGACCACTGAAGCTTTCTTT. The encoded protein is CASSLLTTEAFF.

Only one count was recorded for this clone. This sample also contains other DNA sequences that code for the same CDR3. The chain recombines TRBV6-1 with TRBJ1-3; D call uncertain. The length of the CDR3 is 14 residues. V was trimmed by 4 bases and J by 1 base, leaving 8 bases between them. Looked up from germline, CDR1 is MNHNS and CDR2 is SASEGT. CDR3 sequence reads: CASSVVYSGNTIYF. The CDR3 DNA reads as TGTGCCAGCAGTGTGGTTTATTCTGGAAACACCATATATTTT.

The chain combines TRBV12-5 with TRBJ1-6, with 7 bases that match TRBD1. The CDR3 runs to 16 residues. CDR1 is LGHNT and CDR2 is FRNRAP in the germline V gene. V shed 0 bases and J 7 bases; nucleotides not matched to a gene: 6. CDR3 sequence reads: CASGLVPQGDNSPLHF. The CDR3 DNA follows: TGTGCTAGTGGTTTGGTACCCCAGGGGGACAATTCACCCCTCCACTTT.

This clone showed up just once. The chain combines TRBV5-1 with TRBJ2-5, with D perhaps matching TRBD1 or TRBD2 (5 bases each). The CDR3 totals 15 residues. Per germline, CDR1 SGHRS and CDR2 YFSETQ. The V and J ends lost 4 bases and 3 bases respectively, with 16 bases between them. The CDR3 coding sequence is TGCGCCAGCAGCGCTACCGGGACGTCTGAAGAGACCCAGTACTTC. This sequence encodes CASSATGTSEETQYF.

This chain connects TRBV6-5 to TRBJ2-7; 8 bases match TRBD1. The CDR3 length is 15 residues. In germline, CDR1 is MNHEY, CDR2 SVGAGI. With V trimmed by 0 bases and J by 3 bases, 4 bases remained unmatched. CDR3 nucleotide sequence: TGTGCCAGCAGTTACTCGAGGACAGGGATCTACGAGCAGTACTTC. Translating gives CASSYSRTGIYEQYF.

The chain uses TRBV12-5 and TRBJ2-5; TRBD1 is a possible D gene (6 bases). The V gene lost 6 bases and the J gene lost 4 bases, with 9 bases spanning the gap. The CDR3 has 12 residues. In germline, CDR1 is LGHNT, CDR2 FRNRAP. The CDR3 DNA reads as TGTGCTAGTGGGCGGACAGTAGAGACCCAGTACTTC. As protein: CASGRTVETQYF.

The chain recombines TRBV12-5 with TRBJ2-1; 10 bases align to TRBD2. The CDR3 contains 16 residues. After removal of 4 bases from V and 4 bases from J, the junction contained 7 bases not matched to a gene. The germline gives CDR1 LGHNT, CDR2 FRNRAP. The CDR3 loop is CASGSGPSGRYNEQFF. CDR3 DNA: TGTGCTAGTGGTTCGGGTCCTAGCGGGAGATACAATGAGCAGTTCTTC.

CDR3 amino acids: CASTYSGQGHGYTF. The CDR3 DNA reads as TGTGCCAGTACTTATTCGGGACAGGGTCATGGCTACACCTTC. The V gene is TRBV19, the J gene TRBJ1-2; 9 nucleotides match TRBD1. Per the germline V gene, CDR1 is LNHDA and CDR2 is SQIVND (reference sequence). The V and J ends lost 7 bases and 6 bases, in that order; junction bases with no gene match: 9. CDR3 length equals 14 residues.

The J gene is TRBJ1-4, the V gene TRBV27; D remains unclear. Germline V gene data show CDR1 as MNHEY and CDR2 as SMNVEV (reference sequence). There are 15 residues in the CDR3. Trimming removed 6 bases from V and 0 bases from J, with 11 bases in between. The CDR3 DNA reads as TGTGCCAGCAGGGAGAAACCCGCAACTAATGAAAAACTGTTTTTT. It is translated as CASREKPATNEKLFF. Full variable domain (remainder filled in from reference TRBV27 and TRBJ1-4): EAQVTQNPRYLITVTGKKLTVTCSQNMNHEYMSWYRQDPGLGLRQIYYSMNVEVTDKGDVPEGYKVSRKEKRNFPLILESPSPNQTSLYFCASREKPATNEKLFFGSGTQLSVL.

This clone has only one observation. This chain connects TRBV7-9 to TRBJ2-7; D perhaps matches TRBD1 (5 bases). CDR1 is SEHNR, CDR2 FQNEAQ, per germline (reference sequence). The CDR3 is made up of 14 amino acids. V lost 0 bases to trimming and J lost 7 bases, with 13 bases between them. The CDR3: CASSLAGGAGEQYF. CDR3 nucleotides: TGTGCCAGCAGCTTAGCTGGTGGGGCTGGAGAGCAGTACTTC.

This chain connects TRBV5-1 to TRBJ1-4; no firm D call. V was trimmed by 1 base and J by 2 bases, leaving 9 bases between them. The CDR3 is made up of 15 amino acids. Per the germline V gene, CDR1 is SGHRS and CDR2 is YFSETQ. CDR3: CASSLPGGTNEKLFF. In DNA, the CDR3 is TGCGCCAGCAGCTTGCCGGGAGGCACTAATGAAAAACTGTTTTTT.

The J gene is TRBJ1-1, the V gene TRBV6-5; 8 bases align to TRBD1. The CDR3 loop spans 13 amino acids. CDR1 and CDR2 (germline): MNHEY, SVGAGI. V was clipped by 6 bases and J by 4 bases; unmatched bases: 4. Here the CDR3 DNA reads TGTGCCAGCAGCTTCGGACAGGGCACTGAAGCTTTCTTT. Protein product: CASSFGQGTEAFF.

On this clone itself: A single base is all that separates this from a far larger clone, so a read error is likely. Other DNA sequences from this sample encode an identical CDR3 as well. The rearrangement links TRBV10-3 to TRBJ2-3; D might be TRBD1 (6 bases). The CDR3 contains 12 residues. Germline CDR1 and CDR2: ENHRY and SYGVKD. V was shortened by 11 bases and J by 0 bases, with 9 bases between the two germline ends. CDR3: CAAGQSTDTQYF. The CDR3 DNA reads TGTGCCGCTGGACAGAGCACAGATACGCAGTATTTT.

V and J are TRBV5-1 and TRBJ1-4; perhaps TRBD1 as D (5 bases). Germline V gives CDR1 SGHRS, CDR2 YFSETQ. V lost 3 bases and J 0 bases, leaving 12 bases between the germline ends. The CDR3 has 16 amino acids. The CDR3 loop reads CASSWGRSATNEKLFF. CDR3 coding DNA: TGCGCCAGCAGCTGGGGGAGATCGGCAACTAATGAAAAACTGTTTTTT.

CDR3 region: CASSYVENTIYF. In DNA, the CDR3 is TGTGCCAGCAGTTATGTTGAAAACACCATATATTTT. J is TRBJ1-3 and V is TRBV6-6; D gene unclear. The CDR3 has 12 amino acids. Germline V gene sequence: CDR1 MNHNY, CDR2 SVGAGI (reference sequence). V shed 3 bases and J shed 6 bases, with 6 bases lying between them.

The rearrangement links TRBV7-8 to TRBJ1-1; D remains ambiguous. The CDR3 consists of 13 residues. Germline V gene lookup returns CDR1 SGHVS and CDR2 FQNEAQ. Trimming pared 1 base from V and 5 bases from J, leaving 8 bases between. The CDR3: CASSLGTGTEAFF. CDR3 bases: TGTGCCAGCAGCTTAGGTACGGGGACTGAAGCTTTCTTT.

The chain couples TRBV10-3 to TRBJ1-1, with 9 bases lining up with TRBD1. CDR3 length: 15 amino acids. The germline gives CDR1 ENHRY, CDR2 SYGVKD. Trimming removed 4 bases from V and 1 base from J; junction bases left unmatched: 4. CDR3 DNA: TGTGCCATCAGTGCCGGGACAGGGAAGAACACTGAAGCTTTCTTT. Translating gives CAISAGTGKNTEAFF.

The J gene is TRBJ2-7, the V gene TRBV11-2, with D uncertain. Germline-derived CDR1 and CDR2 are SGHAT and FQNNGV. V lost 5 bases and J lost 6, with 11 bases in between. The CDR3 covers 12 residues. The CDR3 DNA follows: TGTGCCAGCAGCCGCTTGCTGGGCGAGCAGTACTTC. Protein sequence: CASSRLLGEQYF.

CDR3 in amino acids: CASSSPGDEQFF. The CDR3 region has the DNA TGTGCCAGCAGCTCCCCAGGCGATGAGCAGTTCTTC. The rearrangement links TRBV9 to TRBJ2-1; D is ambiguous. Germline V gene data show CDR1 as SGDLS and CDR2 as YYNGEE. The CDR3 length is 12 residues. V was trimmed by 4 bases and J by 8 bases, leaving 10 bases between them.

The CDR3 here is CASQGIYEQYF. The CDR3 DNA reads TGTGCCAGCCAGGGTATCTACGAGCAGTACTTC. This rearrangement joins TRBV2 to TRBJ2-7; TRBD1 is a possible D gene (5 bases). CDR3 length equals 11 residues. Between the trimmed V and J ends, which lost 8 bases and 3 bases, there was a span of 8 bases. Looked up from germline, CDR1 is SNHLY and CDR2 is FYNNEI. The full variable domain, with the rest looked up from reference TRBV2 and TRBJ2-7, is EPEVTQTPSHQVTQMGQEVILRCVPISNHLYFYWYRQILGQKVEFLVSFYNNEISEKSEIFDDQFSVERPDGSNFTLKIRSTKLEDSAMYFCASQGIYEQYFGPGTRLTVT.

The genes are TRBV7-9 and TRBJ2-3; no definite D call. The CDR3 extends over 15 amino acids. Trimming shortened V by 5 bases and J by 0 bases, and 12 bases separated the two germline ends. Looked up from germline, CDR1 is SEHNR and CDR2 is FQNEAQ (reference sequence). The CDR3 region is CASSLGGPSTDTQYF. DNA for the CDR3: TGTGCCAGCAGCCTCGGTGGGCCCAGCACAGATACGCAGTATTTT.

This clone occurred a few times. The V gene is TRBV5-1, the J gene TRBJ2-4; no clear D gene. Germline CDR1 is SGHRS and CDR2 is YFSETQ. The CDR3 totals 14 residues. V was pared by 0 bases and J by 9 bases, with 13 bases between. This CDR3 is CASSLAISQPIQYF. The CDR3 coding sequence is TGCGCCAGCAGCTTGGCTATTTCGCAGCCCATTCAGTACTTC.

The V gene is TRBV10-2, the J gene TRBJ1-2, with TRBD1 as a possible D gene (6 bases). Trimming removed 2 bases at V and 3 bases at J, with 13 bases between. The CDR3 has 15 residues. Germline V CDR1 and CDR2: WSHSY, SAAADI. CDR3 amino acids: CASSELYRVDYGYTF. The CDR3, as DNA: TGCGCCAGCAGTGAGCTCTACAGGGTTGACTATGGCTACACCTTC.